This T cell receptor beta chain was recorded in a study of T cells in Graves' hyperthyroidism and ophthalmopathy. The CDR3 has 10 amino acids. Germline V gene data show CDR1 as GTSNPN and CDR2 as SVGIG (reference sequence). The ends were cut back, 5 bases at V and 1 base at J, with 2 bases in the middle. Amplified regions were TCR beta CDR3 sequences from RNA transcripts. The primer set for the first-round RT-PCR of the TCR CDR3 was HTBI. TCRdb re-called the multiplex PCR reads with MiXCR, one entry per CDR3 protein. The data hold about 320,000 distinct CDR3 sequences, with 16% observed a single time. This clonotype was seen ten or more times.

J is TRBJ1-1 and V is TRBV30; D uncertain. The TCR originated in a man younger than 40 with Graves' hyperthyroidism. The sequenced sample consisted of blood. In DNA, the CDR3 is TGTGCCTGGCAGAACACTGAAGCTTTCTTT. Residues: CAWQNTEAFF. Drawing the rest from reference TRBV30 and TRBJ1-1, the complete variable domain is SQTIHQWPATLVQPVGSPLSLECTVEGTSNPNLYWYRQAAGRGLQLLFYSVGIGQISSEVPQNLSASRPQDRQFILSSKKLLLSDSGFYLCAWQNTEAFFGQGTRLTVV.